The rows below give T cell receptor beta chains drawn from one sample of a study of T cell responses to AZD1222 COVID-19 vaccine. The method was immunoSEQ multiplex PCR; TCRdb's version includes in-frame clones alone and lacks a portion of them. Found here are some 120,000 clones, over 70% of them singletons; the top ten hold around 5.8%. Sample: peripheral blood, taken on day 0 of AZD1222 vaccination. The receptors were sampled from an adult in good health. Each CDR3 is given with its conserved first and last residue. Each record gives: D gene, V gene, J gene, clone size, CDR3 protein, CDR3 DNA. A D gene is named only where the DNA matches it firmly. Clone size is shown for a subset of rows, as once, few, many or a class of expanded clone.

D gene: -
V gene: TRBV4-1
J gene: TRBJ2-4
clone size: -
CDR3 protein: CASSQAHLAKNIQYF
CDR3 DNA: TGCGCCAGCAGCCAAGCCCATCTAGCCAAAAACATTCAGTACTTC

D gene: -
V gene: TRBV4-3
J gene: TRBJ1-5
clone size: once
CDR3 protein: CASSQKKGPQPQHF
CDR3 DNA: TGCGCCAGCAGCCAAAAGAAGGGGCCTCAGCCCCAGCATTTT

D gene: TRBD1
V gene: TRBV30
J gene: TRBJ1-1
clone size: -
CDR3 protein: CAWSLGQVNTEAFF
CDR3 DNA: TGTGCCTGGAGTTTGGGACAGGTTAACACTGAAGCTTTCTTT

D gene: TRBD1
V gene: TRBV19
J gene: TRBJ1-1
clone size: -
CDR3 protein: CASSTRTGGAVTEAFF
CDR3 DNA: TGTGCCAGTAGTACTCGGACAGGGGGCGCGGTCACTGAAGCTTTCTTT

D gene: -
V gene: TRBV4-3
J gene: TRBJ2-2
clone size: -
CDR3 protein: CASSQFSPSSGELFF
CDR3 DNA: TGCGCCAGCAGCCAATTCAGCCCTAGTTCGGGGGAGCTGTTTTTT

D gene: -
V gene: TRBV30
J gene: TRBJ1-2
clone size: -
CDR3 protein: CAWSGVANYGYTF
CDR3 DNA: TGTGCCTGGAGTGGGGTGGCAAACTATGGCTACACCTTC

D gene: -
V gene: TRBV9
J gene: TRBJ1-5
clone size: -
CDR3 protein: CASSVGGGYQPQHF
CDR3 DNA: TGTGCCAGCAGCGTAGGGGGGGGCTATCAGCCCCAGCATTTT

D gene: TRBD1
V gene: TRBV5-4
J gene: TRBJ2-7
clone size: -
CDR3 protein: CASSPTRDRATYEQYF
CDR3 DNA: TGTGCCAGCAGCCCGACCCGAGACAGGGCGACCTACGAGCAGTACTTC

D gene: -
V gene: TRBV24-1
J gene: TRBJ2-3
clone size: -
CDR3 protein: CATSGSTDTQYF
CDR3 DNA: TGTGCCACCAGTGGAAGCACAGATACGCAGTATTTT

D gene: -
V gene: TRBV28
J gene: TRBJ1-3
clone size: once
CDR3 protein: CASSSGGEISGNTIYF
CDR3 DNA: TGTGCCAGCAGTTCCGGGGGGGAAATCTCTGGAAACACCATATATTTT

D gene: -
V gene: TRBV29-1
J gene: TRBJ1-1
clone size: few
CDR3 protein: CSVGQAGTEAFF
CDR3 DNA: TGCAGCGTTGGACAGGCGGGCACTGAAGCTTTCTTT

D gene: -
V gene: TRBV6-2/TRBV6-3
J gene: TRBJ2-7
clone size: -
CDR3 protein: CASSYSEYEQYF
CDR3 DNA: TGTGCCAGCAGTTACTCGGAATACGAGCAGTACTTC

D gene: TRBD1
V gene: TRBV3-1/TRBV3-2
J gene: TRBJ2-1
clone size: -
CDR3 protein: CASSWGQGSDEQFF
CDR3 DNA: TGTGCCAGCAGCTGGGGACAGGGGAGTGATGAGCAGTTCTTC

D gene: TRBD1
V gene: TRBV6-6
J gene: TRBJ1-6
clone size: -
CDR3 protein: CATDDRGENSPLHF
CDR3 DNA: TGTGCCACAGACGACAGGGGAGAAAATTCACCCCTCCACTTT

D gene: -
V gene: TRBV4-3
J gene: TRBJ2-5
clone size: -
CDR3 protein: CASSQGRLLETQYF
CDR3 DNA: TGCGCCAGCAGCCAAGGCAGGCTCCTAGAGACCCAGTACTTC

D gene: TRBD2
V gene: TRBV5-4
J gene: TRBJ2-7
clone size: -
CDR3 protein: CASRQAGGSPSEQYF
CDR3 DNA: TGTGCCAGCAGACAAGCCGGCGGGAGCCCATCCGAGCAGTACTTC

D gene: -
V gene: TRBV10-3
J gene: TRBJ1-1
clone size: -
CDR3 protein: CAISELGSNTEAFF
CDR3 DNA: TGTGCCATCAGTGAACTGGGAAGCAACACTGAAGCTTTCTTT

D gene: TRBD1
V gene: TRBV7-2
J gene: TRBJ1-2
clone size: -
CDR3 protein: CASSLQRGTGGWGYTF
CDR3 DNA: TGTGCCAGCAGCTTACAAAGAGGGACAGGGGGCTGGGGCTACACCTTC

D gene: TRBD1
V gene: TRBV7-9
J gene: TRBJ1-1
clone size: once
CDR3 protein: CASSRQGDTEAFF
CDR3 DNA: TGTGCCAGCAGCCGACAGGGTGACACTGAAGCTTTCTTT

D gene: -
V gene: TRBV7-8
J gene: TRBJ2-7
clone size: -
CDR3 protein: CASTGGRDRKNPYF
CDR3 DNA: TGTGCCAGCACCGGGGGGCGGGACAGGAAAAATCCGTACTTC

D gene: -
V gene: TRBV7-2
J gene: TRBJ2-5
clone size: -
CDR3 protein: CASKPGLSQETQYF
CDR3 DNA: TGTGCCAGCAAACCTGGGCTTTCTCAAGAGACCCAGTACTTC

D gene: -
V gene: TRBV5-5
J gene: TRBJ2-3
clone size: -
CDR3 protein: CASSLPAGLSTDTQYF
CDR3 DNA: TGTGCCAGCAGCTTGCCGGCGGGCCTTAGCACAGATACGCAGTATTTT

D gene: -
V gene: TRBV7-2
J gene: TRBJ2-7
clone size: -
CDR3 protein: CASSLVSQYEQYF
CDR3 DNA: TGTGCCAGCAGCTTAGTTAGCCAGTACGAGCAGTACTTC

D gene: TRBD1
V gene: TRBV2
J gene: TRBJ2-3
clone size: -
CDR3 protein: CASRGRGLADTQYF
CDR3 DNA: TGTGCCAGCAGGGGCAGGGGGTTGGCAGATACGCAGTATTTT

D gene: TRBD1
V gene: TRBV14
J gene: TRBJ1-6
clone size: -
CDR3 protein: CASSQLMDRVNSPLHF
CDR3 DNA: TGTGCCAGCAGCCAACTGATGGACAGGGTCAATTCACCCCTCCACTTT

D gene: TRBD2
V gene: TRBV12-5
J gene: TRBJ2-3
clone size: -
CDR3 protein: CASGFLAGARADTQYF
CDR3 DNA: TGTGCTAGTGGTTTTCTAGCGGGAGCAAGGGCAGATACGCAGTATTTT

D gene: -
V gene: TRBV7-8
J gene: TRBJ1-5
clone size: -
CDR3 protein: CASSLERGRQPQHF
CDR3 DNA: TGTGCCAGCAGCTTAGAGAGGGGGAGACAGCCCCAGCATTTT

D gene: -
V gene: TRBV28
J gene: TRBJ1-2
clone size: -
CDR3 protein: CASSVQGDYGYTF
CDR3 DNA: TGTGCCAGCAGCGTACAGGGAGACTATGGCTACACCTTC